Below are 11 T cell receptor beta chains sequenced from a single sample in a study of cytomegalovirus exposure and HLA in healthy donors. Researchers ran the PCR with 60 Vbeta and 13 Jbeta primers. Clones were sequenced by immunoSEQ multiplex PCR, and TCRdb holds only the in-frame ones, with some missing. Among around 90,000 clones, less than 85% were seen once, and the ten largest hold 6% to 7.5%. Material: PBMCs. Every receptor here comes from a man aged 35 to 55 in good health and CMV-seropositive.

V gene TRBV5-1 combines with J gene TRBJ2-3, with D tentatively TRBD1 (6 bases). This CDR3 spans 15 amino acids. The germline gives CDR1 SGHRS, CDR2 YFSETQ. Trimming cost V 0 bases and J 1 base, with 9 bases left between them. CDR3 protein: CASSLGGGRTDTQYF. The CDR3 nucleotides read TGCGCCAGCAGCTTGGGTGGGGGCCGCACAGATACGCAGTATTTT.

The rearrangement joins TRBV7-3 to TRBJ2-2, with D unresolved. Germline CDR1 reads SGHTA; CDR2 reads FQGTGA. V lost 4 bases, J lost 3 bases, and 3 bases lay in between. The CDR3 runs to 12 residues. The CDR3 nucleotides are TGTGCCAGCAGCTACTACACCGGGGAGCTGTTTTTT. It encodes CASSYYTGELFF.

This CDR3 is CASSFGQGGQTEAFF. In nucleotides, the CDR3 is TGTGCCAGCAGTTTCGGACAGGGTGGGCAGACTGAAGCTTTCTTT. V is TRBV28 and J is TRBJ1-1; 8 nucleotides line up with TRBD1. This CDR3 is built from 15 residues. The germline V gene encodes CDR1 MDHEN and CDR2 SYDVKM. V lost 3 bases, J lost 5 bases, and 8 bases stayed unmatched.

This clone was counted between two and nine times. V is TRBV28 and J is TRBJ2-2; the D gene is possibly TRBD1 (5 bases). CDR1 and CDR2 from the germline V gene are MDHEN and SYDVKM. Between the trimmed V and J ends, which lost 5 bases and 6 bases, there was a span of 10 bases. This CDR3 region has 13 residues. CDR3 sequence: CASSTRVPGELFF. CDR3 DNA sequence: TGTGCCAGCAGTACCAGGGTTCCCGGGGAGCTGTTTTTT.

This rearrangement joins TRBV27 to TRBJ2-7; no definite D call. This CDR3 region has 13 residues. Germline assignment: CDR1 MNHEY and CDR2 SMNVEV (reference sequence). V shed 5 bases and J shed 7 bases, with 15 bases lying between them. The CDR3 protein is CASSRGSLSEQYF. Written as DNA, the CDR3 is TGTGCCAGCAGTCGCGGCTCTCTCAGTGAGCAGTACTTC.

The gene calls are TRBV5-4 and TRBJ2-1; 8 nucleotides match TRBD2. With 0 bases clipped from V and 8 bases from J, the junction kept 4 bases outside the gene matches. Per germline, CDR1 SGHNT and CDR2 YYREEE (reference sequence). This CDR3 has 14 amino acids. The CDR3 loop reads CASSLASGRDEQFF. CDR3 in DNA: TGTGCCAGCAGCTTGGCTAGCGGGCGGGATGAGCAGTTCTTC.

Here the CDR3 reads CASRGQGADSPLHF. The DNA for the CDR3 is TGTGCCAGCAGAGGGCAGGGGGCTGACTCACCCCTCCACTTT. This chain connects TRBV7-9 to TRBJ1-6, with 8 bases identical to TRBD1. The V segment lost 6 bases and the J segment 10 bases; nucleotides outside the gene matches: 8. This CDR3 has 14 amino acids. The germline gives CDR1 SEHNR, CDR2 FQNEAQ (reference sequence).

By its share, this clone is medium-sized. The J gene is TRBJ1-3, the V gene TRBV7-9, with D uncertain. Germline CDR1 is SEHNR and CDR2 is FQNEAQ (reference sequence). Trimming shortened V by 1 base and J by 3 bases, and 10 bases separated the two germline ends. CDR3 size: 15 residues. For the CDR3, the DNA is TGTGCCAGCAGCTTAGTCACACGCCATGGAAACACCATATATTTT. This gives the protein CASSLVTRHGNTIYF.

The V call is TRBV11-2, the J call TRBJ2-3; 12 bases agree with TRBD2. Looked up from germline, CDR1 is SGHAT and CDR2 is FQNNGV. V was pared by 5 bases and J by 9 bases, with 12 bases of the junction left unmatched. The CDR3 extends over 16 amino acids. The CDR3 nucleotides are TGTGCCAGCAGCACGACTAGCGGGGGCGCCTCAAGAACGCAGTATTTT. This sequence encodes CASSTTSGGASRTQYF.

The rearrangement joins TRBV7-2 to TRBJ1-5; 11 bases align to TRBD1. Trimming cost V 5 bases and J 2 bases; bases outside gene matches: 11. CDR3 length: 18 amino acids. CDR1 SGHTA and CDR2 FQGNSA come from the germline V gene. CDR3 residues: CASSPSGTGGRGNQPQHF. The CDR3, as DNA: TGTGCCAGCAGCCCCAGCGGGACAGGGGGAAGGGGCAATCAGCCCCAGCATTTT.

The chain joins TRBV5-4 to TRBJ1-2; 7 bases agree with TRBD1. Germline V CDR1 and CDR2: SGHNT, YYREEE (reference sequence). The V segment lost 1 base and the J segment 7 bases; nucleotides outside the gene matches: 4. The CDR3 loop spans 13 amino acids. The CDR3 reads CASSLTGDRGYTF. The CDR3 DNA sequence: TGTGCCAGCAGCTTGACAGGGGATCGTGGCTACACCTTC.